Sequencing of this T cell receptor beta chain was carried out in a study of post-analysis software for immune sequencing data. General study points: The five TRBV segments detected at higher frequency in patients than in controls included TRBV5-6, TRBV5-1 and TRBV20-1. Controls' normalized Chao1 diversity significantly exceeded that of multiple sclerosis patients.

Unique molecular identifiers were built into the TCR beta cDNA libraries. Input populations of roughly 0.85 to 11 million T cells gave rise to about 480,000 cDNA molecules. In TCRdb, the PCR reads were re-called with MiXCR into one record per CDR3 protein. The sample lists approximately 660,000 distinct CDR3 sequences; around 60% were seen once. As concerns this clonotype: Its antigen is undetermined.

V lost 0 bases, J lost 10 bases, and 10 bases stayed unmatched. CDR1 and CDR2 from the germline V gene are DFQATT and SNEGSKA (reference sequence). This CDR3 region has 14 residues. Input material: blood. The clonotype originates from a girl aged 2 to 10 with multiple sclerosis. The chain employs TRBV20-1 and TRBJ1-2, with 8 bases identical to TRBD1. The CDR3, as DNA: TGCAGTGCTAGAGATTCGGCAGGGGGCGTTGACTACACCTTC. Translating gives CSARDSAGGVDYTF.